The 31 T cell receptor beta chains presented below share a single source sample, sequenced in a study of naive and memory T cell subsets. The beta constant-region primer was an equimolar mix of two oligonucleotides covering TRBC1 and TRBC2. Four rounds of PCR amplified the ligated cDNA using nested alpha and beta constant-region primers plus SP2. TCRdb re-called the UMI-ligation and nested PCR reads with MiXCR, one entry per CDR3 protein. The repertoire holds 130,000 or so distinct CDR3 sequences, with approximately 37% as singletons. The source material was central memory CD4+ T cells from blood. These receptors were obtained from a human donor in good health.

The chain uses TRBV30 and TRBJ2-1, with TRBD2 as a possible D gene (5 bases). V was trimmed by 2 bases and J by 1 base, leaving 12 bases between them. CDR1 is GTSNPN, CDR2 SVGIG, per germline (reference sequence). This CDR3 has 15 residues. CDR3: CAWSKASSSYNEQFF. As DNA, the CDR3 is TGTGCCTGGAGTAAGGCTAGCTCGTCCTACAATGAGCAGTTCTTC.

The chain joins TRBV6-4 to TRBJ1-2; D is uncertain. The CDR3 totals 13 residues. V was trimmed by 3 bases and J by 6 bases, leaving 11 bases between them. Germline lookup yields CDR1 MRHNA and CDR2 SNTAGT. The CDR3 region is CASSERGRDGYTF. CDR3 coding DNA: TGTGCCAGCAGTGAGAGAGGGAGGGATGGCTACACCTTC.

This rearrangement joins TRBV11-1 to TRBJ1-4; 9 nucleotides agree with TRBD1. Germline-derived CDR1 and CDR2 are SGHAT and FQDESV (reference sequence). This CDR3 region has 14 residues. The ends lost 3 bases at V and 5 bases at J; junction bases unmatched: 1. CDR3 nucleotide sequence: TGTGCCAGCAGCTTGGGACAGGGAAATGAAAAACTGTTTTTT. This encodes CASSLGQGNEKLFF.

This chain uses TRBV18 with TRBJ2-5; D is possibly TRBD2 (5 bases). Trimming removed 2 bases from V and 7 bases from J, with 11 bases in between. This CDR3 is built from 13 residues. Germline V lookup: CDR1 KGHSH, CDR2 LQKENI. CDR3 in amino acids: CASSPGERATQYF. DNA of the CDR3: TGTGCCAGCTCACCAGGGGAGAGGGCGACCCAGTACTTC.

The chain has TRBV29-1 and TRBJ2-3; D is ambiguous. The length of the CDR3 is 13 residues. The V gene's germline CDR1 is SQVTM and CDR2 ANQGSEA. Trimming took 3 bases from V and 2 from J, leaving 9 bases between them. The CDR3 DNA follows: TGCAGCGTTGACGGCGGAAACACAGATACGCAGTATTTT. It translates to CSVDGGNTDTQYF.

The CDR3 sequence is CASSAPWDWDTQYF. In DNA, the CDR3 is TGCGCCAGCAGCGCACCATGGGATTGGGATACGCAGTATTTT. V usage is TRBV5-1 and J usage is TRBJ2-3, with no clear D. V was pared by 4 bases and J by 6 bases, with 15 bases between. The CDR3 sequence is 14 residues long. Germline V CDR1 and CDR2: SGHRS, YFSETQ.

This chain links TRBV20-1 with TRBJ1-5; D is unclear. The CDR3 is 16 residues long. Germline loops: CDR1 DFQATT, CDR2 SNEGSKA (reference sequence). The V and J ends lost 3 bases and 0 bases respectively, with 15 bases between them. CDR3 sequence: CSASHSMKVSNQPQHF. DNA of the CDR3: TGCAGTGCTAGTCATAGTATGAAAGTTAGCAATCAGCCCCAGCATTTT.

This clonotype has just a few counts. This chain joins TRBV3-1 and TRBJ1-1, with no clear D. The germline V and J ends were trimmed by 1 base and 8 bases, with 5 bases remaining between them. The germline gives CDR1 LGHDT, CDR2 YNNKEL (reference sequence). The CDR3 sequence is 11 residues long. The CDR3 is CASSQAREAFF. The CDR3 region has the DNA TGTGCCAGCAGCCAAGCAAGGGAAGCTTTCTTT.

This clonotype occurred a few times. The V call is TRBV5-1, the J call TRBJ2-1; 8 nucleotides match TRBD2. The germline V gene has CDR1 SGHRS and CDR2 YFSETQ. With 0 bases clipped from V and 8 bases from J, the junction kept 13 bases outside the gene matches. This CDR3 is 17 amino acids long. CDR3 loop: CASSLGSGRAVRDEQFF. The CDR3, as DNA: TGCGCCAGCAGCTTGGGTTCCGGGAGGGCCGTTCGGGATGAGCAGTTCTTC.

This clonotype was observed many times. The V call is TRBV7-2, the J call TRBJ2-1, with 13 bases aligning to TRBD2. The CDR3 length is 13 residues. Trimming removed 3 bases from V and 13 bases from J; junction bases left unmatched: 3. The germline CDR1 and CDR2 sequences are SGHTA and FQGNSA. The CDR3 here is CASSFTSGRGQFF. For the CDR3, the DNA is TGTGCCAGCAGCTTTACTAGCGGGAGGGGTCAGTTCTTC. The complete variable domain, with remaining parts taken from reference TRBV7-2 and TRBJ2-1, reads GAGVSQSPSNKVTEKGKDVELRCDPISGHTALYWYRQSLGQGLEFLIYFQGNSAPDKSGLPSDRFSAERTGGSVSTLTIQRTQQEDSAVYLCASSFTSGRGQFFGPGTRLTVL.

This clonotype was recorded a few times. This chain links TRBV13 with TRBJ2-7; tentative D call: TRBD2 (5 bases). CDR3 length: 14 residues. The V end lost 8 bases, the J end lost 7 bases, and 21 bases lay between the germline ends. The V gene's germline CDR1 is PRHDT and CDR2 FYEKMQ (reference sequence). CDR3 protein: CASSPRTSPWEQYF. The CDR3 DNA reads TGTGCCAGCTCACCACGGACTTCCCCTTGGGAGCAGTACTTC.

J is TRBJ2-5 and V is TRBV5-1; 8 bases agree with TRBD2. Germline trimming cut 7 bases from V and 5 bases from J; bases unmatched to any gene: 16. Germline V lookup: CDR1 SGHRS, CDR2 YFSETQ. This CDR3 has 16 residues. CDR3 in DNA: TGCGCCAGCTGTCTGGCGGGTTTAGCGGGAATCGAGACCCAGTACTTC. Amino acids: CASCLAGLAGIETQYF.

The chain uses TRBV10-3 and TRBJ2-1, with TRBD1 matching 9 bases. Germline V gene lookup returns CDR1 ENHRY and CDR2 SYGVKD. The CDR3 totals 15 residues. Trimming took 4 bases from V and 6 from J; bases not matched to a gene: 7. The CDR3 region has the DNA TGTGCCATCAGTGTCCGAGGGACAGGGTTCAATGAGCAGTTCTTC. Translation gives CAISVRGTGFNEQFF.

V and J are TRBV6-1 and TRBJ1-6; TRBD1 might be the D (5 bases). The germline V gene encodes CDR1 MNHNS and CDR2 SASEGT. The length of the CDR3 is 15 residues. V was shortened by 1 base and J by 10 bases, with 14 bases between the two germline ends. This chain's CDR3 is CASSEVQRGGSPLHF. In nucleotides, the CDR3 is TGTGCCAGCAGTGAAGTTCAAAGGGGAGGGTCACCCCTCCACTTT.

The chain combines TRBV19 with TRBJ2-3; 9 bases line up with TRBD1. CDR1 and CDR2 (germline): LNHDA, SQIVND (reference sequence). The CDR3 runs 16 residues. J was trimmed by 6 bases and V by 6 bases; bases with no gene match: 13. The CDR3 sequence: CASSPGERDRVDTQYF. The CDR3 coding sequence is TGTGCCAGTAGCCCCGGGGAGCGGGACAGGGTGGATACGCAGTATTTT.

V is TRBV10-1 and J is TRBJ1-5; D unclear. The germline gives CDR1 WNHNN, CDR2 SYGVQD (reference sequence). V lost 2 bases and J lost 0, with 2 bases in between. The CDR3 is made up of 13 amino acids. This CDR3 is CASSENSNQPQHF. The CDR3 DNA follows: TGCGCCAGCAGTGAGAATAGCAATCAGCCCCAGCATTTT.

The chain has TRBV18 and TRBJ2-2; D gene ambiguous. Looked up from germline, CDR1 is KGHSH and CDR2 is LQKENI. The V end was cut by 3 bases, the J end by 3 bases, with 14 bases between. This CDR3 is 16 amino acids long. The CDR3, as DNA: TGTGCCAGCTCACCTAGACTTCTCATAGACACCGGGGAGCTGTTTTTT. This gives the protein CASSPRLLIDTGELFF. Full variable domain (missing parts from reference TRBV18 and TRBJ2-2): NAGVMQNPRHLVRRRGQEARLRCSPMKGHSHVYWYRQLPEEGLKFMVYLQKENIIDESGMPKERFSAEFPKEGPSILRIQQVVRGDSAAYFCASSPRLLIDTGELFFGEGSRLTVL.

The table lists this clonotype with a few counts. The chain has TRBV7-9 and TRBJ2-1, with D unclear. Germline CDR1 is SEHNR and CDR2 is FQNEAQ (reference sequence). The CDR3 runs 13 residues. V gave up 3 bases and J gave up 0 bases, with 3 bases separating them. CDR3 DNA sequence: TGTGCCAGCAGCTTCAGCTCCTACAATGAGCAGTTCTTC. Encoded protein: CASSFSSYNEQFF.

This clonotype was picked up a small number of times. This sequence joins TRBV6-5 and TRBJ2-3; 9 nucleotides align to TRBD1. The germline V gene encodes CDR1 MNHEY and CDR2 SVGAGI. The trim removed 6 bases at V and 2 bases at J, leaving 6 bases unmatched. The CDR3 length is 15 residues. This CDR3 is CASRRGTGPTDTQYF. DNA of the CDR3: TGTGCCAGCAGACGCGGGACAGGGCCCACAGATACGCAGTATTTT.

In this sample, this clonotype is medium-sized. This chain links TRBV20-1 with TRBJ2-1; tentative D call: TRBD2 (6 bases). Trimming shortened V by 6 bases and J by 0 bases, and 15 bases separated the two germline ends. This CDR3 is built from 15 residues. Per the germline V gene, CDR1 is DFQATT and CDR2 is SNEGSKA (reference sequence). CDR3 region: CSAPRGTLSYNEQFF. CDR3 DNA sequence: TGCAGTGCCCCCCGGGGGACGCTCTCCTACAATGAGCAGTTCTTC.

The chain employs TRBV7-6 and TRBJ2-3, with unresolved D. The CDR3 spans 14 residues. The V gene lost 5 bases and the J gene lost 4 bases, with 13 bases spanning the gap. Germline V gene sequence: CDR1 SGHVS, CDR2 FNYEAQ. CDR3 region: CASSQLHTADTQYF. The CDR3 nucleotides are TGTGCCAGCAGCCAACTACATACCGCAGATACGCAGTATTTT.

This clonotype appeared many times. This chain joins TRBV11-2 and TRBJ2-4; D is ambiguous. The CDR3 is made up of 16 amino acids. Trimming pared 0 bases from V and 4 bases from J, leaving 13 bases between. Germline V gene data show CDR1 as SGHAT and CDR2 as FQNNGV. The CDR3 DNA follows: TGTGCCAGCAGCTTAGATGAATGGCAGATAAAAAACATTCAGTACTTC. It is translated as CASSLDEWQIKNIQYF.

The chain recombines TRBV24-1 with TRBJ2-5, with no clear D. The CDR3 sequence is 14 residues long. V was pared by 4 bases and J by 3 bases, with 11 bases between. CDR1 KGHDR and CDR2 SFDVKD come from the germline V gene. CDR3 sequence reads: CATSETGLEETQYF. The CDR3 bases are TGTGCCACCAGTGAAACCGGCCTCGAAGAGACCCAGTACTTC.

This clonotype was seen only a few times. This sequence joins TRBV27 and TRBJ1-6, with TRBD1 matching 7 bases. J lost 0 bases, V lost 3 bases, and 2 bases had no gene match. CDR1 is MNHEY, CDR2 SMNVEV, per germline (reference sequence). The CDR3 is 16 residues long. Here the CDR3 reads CASSLTGFSYNSPLHF. The CDR3, as DNA: TGTGCCAGCAGTTTGACAGGGTTCTCCTATAATTCACCCCTCCACTTT.

The V gene is TRBV13, the J gene TRBJ2-3, with 10 bases that match TRBD2. V was pared by 2 bases and J by 7 bases, with 6 bases of the junction left unmatched. Germline V gene lookup returns CDR1 PRHDT and CDR2 FYEKMQ (reference sequence). The CDR3 consists of 15 residues. This chain's CDR3 is CASSLRTSGTNTQYF. As DNA, the CDR3 is TGTGCCAGCAGCTTAAGAACTAGCGGGACAAATACGCAGTATTTT.

The chain joins TRBV15 to TRBJ2-1, with TRBD2 matching over 7 bases. The CDR3 is made up of 20 amino acids. Germline V gene sequence: CDR1 LNHNV, CDR2 YYDKDF (reference sequence). The ends lost 2 bases at V and 2 bases at J; junction bases unmatched: 18. The CDR3 reads CATSRPPGASGTTPYNEQFF. The DNA of the CDR3 is TGTGCCACCAGCAGACCCCCCGGGGCTAGCGGCACAACACCCTACAATGAGCAGTTCTTC.

This clonotype was recorded only once. The J gene is TRBJ1-5, the V gene TRBV28; 7 bases fit TRBD1. The CDR3 loop spans 15 amino acids. The germline gives CDR1 MDHEN, CDR2 SYDVKM. After removal of 1 base from V and 7 bases from J, the junction contained 7 bases not matched to a gene. The CDR3 here is CASSLFNTGAQPQHF. The CDR3 coding sequence is TGTGCCAGCAGTTTATTCAATACAGGGGCCCAGCCCCAGCATTTT.

CDR3 protein: CASSVGLAGPVNEQFF. The CDR3 DNA follows: TGTGCCAGCAGCGTAGGACTAGCGGGACCCGTTAATGAGCAGTTCTTC. This sequence joins TRBV9 and TRBJ2-1; 11 nucleotides agree with TRBD2. Germline V gene sequence: CDR1 SGDLS, CDR2 YYNGEE. The CDR3 has 16 residues. V lost 0 bases, J lost 7 bases, and 6 bases stayed unmatched.

This clonotype turned up a few times. V usage is TRBV20-1 and J usage is TRBJ1-2; D is ambiguous. The germline V gene encodes CDR1 DFQATT and CDR2 SNEGSKA (reference sequence). This CDR3 has 13 residues. The V and J ends lost 3 bases and 3 bases respectively, with 11 bases between them. Here the CDR3 DNA reads TGCAGTGCTAGCTCCTTCAAAGACTATGGCTACACCTTC. The encoded protein is CSASSFKDYGYTF.

The V call is TRBV12-3 or TRBV12-4, the J call TRBJ2-2; D call uncertain. V gave up 8 bases and J gave up 6 bases, with 22 bases separating them. The CDR3 runs to 16 residues. The chain's CDR3 is CASGEPGLPPSGELFF. DNA for the CDR3: TGTGCCAGCGGGGAACCGGGTCTACCTCCCTCCGGGGAGCTGTTTTTT.

This clonotype was counted a few times. J is TRBJ2-7 and V is TRBV7-6, with 10 nucleotides matching TRBD1. V was clipped by 1 base and J by 6 bases; unmatched bases: 12. The CDR3 covers 17 residues. CDR1 SGHVS and CDR2 FNYEAQ come from the germline V gene. The CDR3 nucleotides read TGTGCCAGCAGCTTAGTAAGGACAGGGGGTTCAATCTTCGAGCAGTACTTC. It specifies CASSLVRTGGSIFEQYF. Looking up the rest from reference TRBV7-6 and TRBJ2-7 gives the full variable domain: GAGVSQSPRYKVTKRGQDVALRCDPISGHVSLYWYRQALGQGPEFLTYFNYEAQQDKSGLPNDRFSAERPEGSISTLTIQRTEQRDSAMYRCASSLVRTGGSIFEQYFGPGTRLTVT.